One and the same sample provided the 18 T cell receptor beta chains below, sequenced in a study of shared clonotypes between healthy human individuals. The table came from immunoSEQ multiplex PCR; TCRdb's copy has only in-frame clones and leaves some out. The top ten hold more than 0.1% of the sample, which has millions of clones, 85% to 95% seen once. The sequenced sample consisted of naive CD4+ T cells sorted from blood. Sample subset: CD45RA+ positively selected. These receptors were obtained from a man younger than 35 in good health.

The gene calls are TRBV6-1 and TRBJ1-2; TRBD1 aligns across 7 bases. The CDR3 runs 11 residues. Germline values: CDR1 MNHNS, CDR2 SASEGT. Trimming removed 6 bases from V and 8 bases from J; junction bases left unmatched: 3. CDR3 loop: CASRDRDGYTF. Here the CDR3 DNA reads TGTGCCAGCAGAGACAGGGACGGCTACACCTTC.

The CDR3 protein is CASYRDRAYEQYF. The DNA for the CDR3 is TGTGCCAGCTACCGGGACAGGGCTTACGAGCAGTACTTC. V and J are TRBV6-1 and TRBJ2-7, with TRBD1 matching 9 bases. This CDR3 has 13 residues. Trimming at V came to 8 bases and at J to 4 bases, leaving 6 bases not matched to a gene. Looked up from germline, CDR1 is MNHNS and CDR2 is SASEGT.

This clone was detected only once. The chain has TRBV5-1 and TRBJ2-3; TRBD2 aligns across 9 bases. Trimming took 6 bases from V and 5 from J; bases not matched to a gene: 4. The length of the CDR3 is 13 residues. The germline V gene has CDR1 SGHRS and CDR2 YFSETQ. In DNA, the CDR3 is TGCGCCAGCACAGCGGGGGGCCTAGATACGCAGTATTTT. Protein sequence: CASTAGGLDTQYF.

This chain connects TRBV4-1 to TRBJ2-5; 9 bases match TRBD2. This CDR3 is 16 amino acids long. The J segment lost 2 bases and the V segment lost 4 bases, leaving 8 bases of the junction unmatched. CDR1 MGHRA and CDR2 YSYEKL come from the germline V gene. Written as DNA, the CDR3 is TGCGCCAGCAGCCCCCGACTAGCGGAAAAACAAGAGACCCAGTACTTC. This translates into CASSPRLAEKQETQYF.

The chain links TRBV19 to TRBJ2-7; D not certain. CDR3 length: 13 amino acids. The germline V gene encodes CDR1 LNHDA and CDR2 SQIVND (reference sequence). V lost 3 bases and J 5 bases, leaving 11 bases between the germline ends. The CDR3 bases are TGTGCCAGTAGTATTGGGCGTGACAACGAGCAGTACTTC. Translation: CASSIGRDNEQYF.

The V call is TRBV21-1, the J call TRBJ2-3; the table assigns TRBD2, which was not confirmed against the DNA. TRBV21-1 is a documented pseudogene. This CDR3 spans 16 amino acids. The CDR3 loop is CASSPLGGRGTDTQYF. In DNA, the CDR3 is TGTGCCAGCAGCCCCCTGGGGGGGCGGGGCACAGATACGCAGTATTTT.

The chain uses TRBV28 and TRBJ1-2, with 8 bases lining up with TRBD1. The CDR3 loop spans 15 amino acids. Per the germline V gene, CDR1 is MDHEN and CDR2 is SYDVKM. V shed 7 bases and J 5 bases; nucleotides not matched to a gene: 12. Here the CDR3 reads CASTISGGGLYGYTF. The CDR3 DNA sequence: TGTGCCAGCACCATATCAGGGGGCGGTTTATATGGCTACACCTTC.

On this clone itself: The same CDR3 arises from other DNA sequences in this sample as well. This chain connects TRBV5-1 to TRBJ1-4, with D uncertain. V gave up 0 bases and J gave up 4 bases, with 7 bases separating them. The germline V gene has CDR1 SGHRS and CDR2 YFSETQ. The CDR3 covers 14 residues. In DNA form, the CDR3 reads TGCGCCAGCAGCTTGGTGGGGTATAATGAAAAACTGTTTTTT. Its translation: CASSLVGYNEKLFF.

In regard to this clone: Additional DNA sequences in this sample encode the identical CDR3. The gene calls are TRBV6-1 and TRBJ1-5; weak D call: TRBD1 (6 bases). V was cut by 3 bases and J by 7 bases, with 10 bases left in between. Germline CDR1 reads MNHNS; CDR2 reads SASEGT. CDR3 length equals 13 residues. The CDR3 protein is CASSEGARQPQHF. DNA of the CDR3: TGTGCCAGCAGTGAGGGGGCAAGGCAGCCCCAGCATTTT.

The chain couples TRBV5-8 to TRBJ2-1; weak D call: TRBD2 (5 bases). Trimming shortened V by 2 bases and J by 0 bases, and 9 bases separated the two germline ends. CDR1 and CDR2 from the germline V gene are SGHTS and YDEGEE. The length of the CDR3 is 15 residues. The CDR3 DNA reads as TGTGCCAGCAGCTTAGCGGTTAGCTCCTACAATGAGCAGTTCTTC. It translates to CASSLAVSSYNEQFF.

The J gene is TRBJ1-1, the V gene TRBV18; tentative D call: TRBD1 (5 bases). Trimming took off 4 bases at V and 6 bases at J, with 12 bases between the two ends. CDR3 length equals 13 residues. Germline V gene sequence: CDR1 KGHSH, CDR2 LQKENI. CDR3 bases: TGTGCCAGCTCACAATCGAGGGACTCTGAAGCTTTCTTT. Its protein product is CASSQSRDSEAFF.

The chain carries TRBV27 and TRBJ2-5, with TRBD2 identical over 7 bases. V was pared by 0 bases and J by 1 base, with 8 bases of the junction left unmatched. The CDR3 totals 17 residues. Looked up from germline, CDR1 is MNHEY and CDR2 is SMNVEV (reference sequence). The CDR3 sequence is CASSLSAASGRQETQYF. DNA of the CDR3: TGTGCCAGCAGTTTATCTGCGGCTAGCGGACGCCAAGAGACCCAGTACTTC.

The genes are TRBV12-5 and TRBJ1-6; maybe TRBD1 (5 bases). The V and J ends lost 7 bases and 13 bases respectively, with 14 bases between them. The CDR3 totals 12 residues. CDR1 and CDR2 from the germline V gene are LGHNT and FRNRAP. The CDR3 nucleotides are TGTGCTAGTGCTCACGGGGGGTCTCCCCTCCACTTT. The encoded protein is CASAHGGSPLHF.

CDR3 nucleotide sequence: TGTGCCAGCAGTTTTATGGACAGGGTCAATCAGCCCCAGCATTTT. Residues: CASSFMDRVNQPQHF. The chain recombines TRBV28 with TRBJ1-5; 8 bases map to TRBD1. CDR1 is MDHEN and CDR2 is SYDVKM in the germline V gene. The CDR3 consists of 15 residues. J lost 3 bases, V lost 3 bases, and 4 bases had no gene match.

Turning to this clone: The same CDR3 arises from other DNA sequences in this sample as well. The chain combines TRBV5-1 with TRBJ2-3; D is ambiguous. The germline V and J ends were trimmed by 4 bases and 1 base, with 4 bases remaining between them. Germline values: CDR1 SGHRS, CDR2 YFSETQ. The CDR3 has 12 residues. As DNA, the CDR3 is TGCGCCAGCAGCGTGGGCACAGATACGCAGTATTTT. Translating gives CASSVGTDTQYF.

This clone appeared many times. The chain joins TRBV18 to TRBJ2-1, with 13 bases lining up with TRBD2. The CDR3 runs 17 residues. The J segment lost 8 bases and the V segment lost 2 bases, leaving 9 bases of the junction unmatched. Germline values: CDR1 KGHSH, CDR2 LQKENI. The CDR3 region is CASSPTSGGADPDEQFF. Here the CDR3 DNA reads TGTGCCAGCTCACCAACTAGCGGGGGGGCGGACCCGGATGAGCAGTTCTTC.

The chain joins TRBV6-5 to TRBJ2-7; D unclear. Trimming removed 6 bases from V and 0 bases from J, with 15 bases in between. Germline values: CDR1 MNHEY, CDR2 SVGAGI. The CDR3 contains 15 residues. The CDR3 sequence: CASSQGRLSSYEQYF. The CDR3 DNA is TGTGCCAGCAGCCAAGGACGTCTGAGCTCCTACGAGCAGTACTTC.

The V and J genes are TRBV6-6 and TRBJ1-6, with 9 bases that match TRBD1. Germline values: CDR1 MNHNY, CDR2 SVGAGI (reference sequence). This CDR3 has 13 amino acids. The trim removed 10 bases at V and 7 bases at J, leaving 5 bases unmatched. CDR3 coding DNA: TGTGCCACCGGGACAGGGCAAAATTCACCCCTCCACTTT. It translates to CATGTGQNSPLHF.